The present entry profiles one T cell receptor beta chain with its context. This entry is derived from a study of shared clonotypes between healthy human individuals. As for the study in general: Serving as donors were two women and a few men, whose ages spanned 18 to 49. Plates per donor: three CD4 naive, three CD4 memory, two CD8 naive, one CD8 memory.

CDR3 length: 15 amino acids. Germline values: CDR1 MDHEN, CDR2 SYDVKM. J gave up 3 bases and V 5 bases, and 9 bases lay outside the gene matches. Naive CD8 cells lacked CD45RO, underwent positive selection for CCR7 and left out terminally differentiated effector memory CD45RA+ cells. At deep level, the assay was performed. TCRdb keeps only in-frame clones here, not all; method: immunoSEQ multiplex PCR. The data hold about 2 million clones, with about 95% observed a single time. Input material: naive CD8+ T cells sorted from blood. The sequence derives from a man aged 18 to 29 in good health. J is TRBJ1-1 and V is TRBV28; 7 bases are shared with TRBD1. CDR3 nucleotide sequence: TGTGCCAGCAGTGCGACAGGGTACGGGGACACTGAAGCTTTCTTT. Protein product: CASSATGYGDTEAFF.